Shown below are 24 T cell receptor beta chains from a single sample sequenced in a study of Ad26.COV2.S vaccination and SARS-CoV-2 variants. Noted treatment: about 20 received Ad26.COV2.S at low or high dose, single or two shots; about 5 received placebo; per-sample allocation not given. Sampling happened 63 days after the first vaccine or placebo injection. Some clones are missing from TCRdb's copy, which holds only in-frame ones; the method was immunoSEQ multiplex PCR. The sample shows about 350,000 clones, around nine tenths of them seen only once. Sequences were derived from peripheral blood, sampled in a trial of Ad26.COV2.S vaccine versus placebo. All receptors come from a person aged 18-65 years who received the Ad26.COV2.S COVID-19 vaccine or a placebo.

The chain employs TRBV18 and TRBJ1-4, with D unresolved. V was cut by 1 base and J by 4 bases, with 7 bases left in between. The germline gives CDR1 KGHSH, CDR2 LQKENI. The CDR3 has 14 residues. The CDR3 coding sequence is TGTGCCAGCTCACCACAGGGCAATAATGAAAAACTGTTTTTT. Protein product: CASSPQGNNEKLFF.

Details on this clone: Other nucleotide sequences from this sample produce the same CDR3. The chain employs TRBV6-5 and TRBJ2-6, with D possibly TRBD1 on 6 matching bases. CDR1 and CDR2 (germline): MNHEY, SVGAGI. The CDR3 is 15 amino acids. Trimming took 5 bases from V and 3 from J, leaving 11 bases between them. CDR3 residues: CASSRTGSGANVLTF. CDR3 nucleotides: TGTGCCAGCAGTCGTACAGGGAGTGGGGCCAACGTCCTGACTTTC.

This clone has more than one count but fewer than ten. This chain links TRBV3-1 (or the pseudogene TRBV3-2) with TRBJ2-7; a weak D match, TRBD1 (5 bases). CDR1 is LGHDT and CDR2 is YNNKEL in the germline V gene (reference sequence). V was pared by 1 base and J by 5 bases, with 15 bases between. This CDR3 has 15 amino acids. CDR3 nucleotide sequence: TGTGCCAGCAGCCAAGGATCAGGGTGGGTAGACGAGCAGTACTTC. Its protein product is CASSQGSGWVDEQYF.

The V and J genes are TRBV30 and TRBJ1-5; 8 positions agree with TRBD1. J lost 11 bases, V lost 2 bases, and 2 bases had no gene match. Germline CDR1 is GTSNPN and CDR2 is SVGIG (reference sequence). CDR3 length: 11 amino acids. Written as DNA, the CDR3 is TGTGCCTGGAGTCAACAGGGGGCCCAGCATTTT. It specifies CAWSQQGAQHF.

The chain employs TRBV7-9 and TRBJ1-2, with a weak D call TRBD1 (5 bases). Germline assignment: CDR1 SEHNR and CDR2 FQNEAQ (reference sequence). V lost 2 bases and J 2 bases, leaving 9 bases between the germline ends. This CDR3 region has 14 residues. CDR3 sequence (DNA): TGTGCCAGCAGCTTAAGGGAGGGGAACTATGGCTACACCTTC. Translated, it gives CASSLREGNYGYTF.

The chain recombines TRBV27 with TRBJ2-7; TRBD2 matches at 14 bases. In germline, CDR1 is MNHEY, CDR2 SMNVEV (reference sequence). Trimming cost V 5 bases and J 5 bases; bases outside gene matches: 17. The CDR3 extends over 19 amino acids. CDR3 sequence (DNA): TGTGCCAGCAGTCTCCGACTAGCGGGGGGGCCAAGGGCGACGCACGAGCAGTACTTC. Its protein is CASSLRLAGGPRATHEQYF.

V usage is TRBV4-1 and J usage is TRBJ1-3; TRBD1 is a possible D gene (5 bases). Germline CDR1 MGHRA, CDR2 YSYEKL. CDR3 length equals 17 residues. V lost 2 bases and J 1 base, leaving 15 bases between the germline ends. The CDR3 sequence: CASSQFYGGSSGNTIYF. CDR3 sequence (DNA): TGCGCCAGCAGCCAATTCTACGGGGGATCGTCTGGAAACACCATATATTTT.

The V gene is TRBV19, the J gene TRBJ2-7; TRBD2 agrees at 10 bases. Looked up from germline, CDR1 is LNHDA and CDR2 is SQIVND (reference sequence). Unmatched junction bases numbered 2, after V lost 9 bases and J lost 0 bases. The CDR3 is made up of 13 amino acids. The chain's CDR3 is CASRTSGSYEQYF. The CDR3 nucleotides are TGTGCCAGCAGGACTAGCGGCTCCTACGAGCAGTACTTC.

V and J are TRBV6-5 and TRBJ1-2, with a weak D call TRBD1 (6 bases). The CDR3 has 14 residues. CDR1 and CDR2 from the germline V gene are MNHEY and SVGAGI. Trimming took off 7 bases at V and 7 bases at J, with 19 bases between the two ends. CDR3 sequence (DNA): TGTGCCAGCAACACAGGGCTGTCAGAGGGTGGCTACACCTTC. Encoded protein: CASNTGLSEGGYTF.

CDR3 in amino acids: CASSGGGNYEQYF. The CDR3 coding sequence is TGTGCCAGCTCCGGCGGGGGTAACTACGAGCAGTACTTC. V gene TRBV10-3 combines with J gene TRBJ2-7; 7 bases are shared with TRBD2. J was trimmed by 3 bases and V by 10 bases; bases with no gene match: 9. The CDR3 length is 13 residues. Looked up from germline, CDR1 is ENHRY and CDR2 is SYGVKD.

The chain employs TRBV18 and TRBJ1-6; D possibly corresponds to TRBD1 (6 bases). Looked up from germline, CDR1 is KGHSH and CDR2 is LQKENI. V was shortened by 2 bases and J by 9 bases, with 14 bases between the two germline ends. The CDR3 is 15 residues long. In nucleotides, the CDR3 is TGTGCCAGCTCACCAGGGAACAGGGAGAGTTCACCCCTCCACTTT. This codes for CASSPGNRESSPLHF.

This chain uses TRBV28 with TRBJ2-7; 9 bases line up with TRBD1. This CDR3 comprises 13 residues. Germline trimming cut 4 bases from V and 6 bases from J; bases unmatched to any gene: 4. The germline gives CDR1 MDHEN, CDR2 SYDVKM. The CDR3 sequence: CASSSGQGSEQYF. In DNA form, the CDR3 reads TGTGCCAGCAGTTCGGGACAGGGCTCCGAGCAGTACTTC.

This chain joins TRBV6-5 and TRBJ2-2; 7 bases align to TRBD1. Trimming at V came to 2 bases and at J to 3 bases, leaving 3 bases not matched to a gene. Germline V gives CDR1 MNHEY, CDR2 SVGAGI. There are 15 residues in the CDR3. Here the CDR3 DNA reads TGTGCCAGCAGTTACGCGACAGGGCACACCGGGGAGCTGTTTTTT. Protein product: CASSYATGHTGELFF.

The V gene is TRBV6-1, the J gene TRBJ2-2, with a weak D call TRBD2 (5 bases). Trimming took 3 bases from V and 5 from J, leaving 10 bases between them. Per germline, CDR1 MNHNS and CDR2 SASEGT. This CDR3 contains 14 residues. The CDR3 DNA reads TGTGCCAGCAGTGAGGCTAGCTTTACCGGGGAGCTGTTTTTT. Translating it yields CASSEASFTGELFF.

V usage is TRBV6-2 or TRBV6-3 and J usage is TRBJ1-4, with a weak D call TRBD1 (6 bases). The CDR3 is 14 amino acids. Trimming removed 5 bases at V and 8 bases at J, with 15 bases between. Germline-derived CDR1 and CDR2 are MNHEY and SVGEGT. CDR3 amino acids: CASSPAGTLEKLFF. The CDR3 coding sequence is TGTGCCAGCAGTCCAGCCGGGACACTCGAAAAACTGTTTTTT.

The gene calls are TRBV19 and TRBJ2-1; 8 bases line up with TRBD2. Germline V gene lookup returns CDR1 LNHDA and CDR2 SQIVND (reference sequence). With V trimmed by 10 bases and J by 7 bases, 15 bases remained unmatched. The CDR3 is made up of 15 amino acids. The CDR3 loop reads CATQARLAGNNEQFF. The CDR3 DNA sequence: TGTGCCACCCAAGCAAGGCTAGCGGGTAATAATGAGCAGTTCTTC.

The rearrangement joins TRBV28 to TRBJ2-5; tentatively, D is TRBD1 (8 bases). Per germline, CDR1 MDHEN and CDR2 SYDVKM. V lost 7 bases, J lost 7 bases, and 22 bases lay in between. The CDR3 contains 15 residues. The CDR3 loop reads CASTLPQDREGTQYF. DNA for the CDR3: TGTGCCAGCACCCTTCCCCAGGACAGGGAGGGGACCCAGTACTTC.

V is TRBV4-1 and J is TRBJ2-3; 12 positions agree with TRBD2. Per the germline V gene, CDR1 is MGHRA and CDR2 is YSYEKL. V lost 1 base to trimming and J lost 1 base; unmatched junction nucleotides: 6. The CDR3 contains 18 residues. CDR3 bases: TGCGCCAGCAGCCAAGGTCCCGGACTAGCGGGGCGCACAGATACGCAGTATTTT. Translating gives CASSQGPGLAGRTDTQYF.

This chain links TRBV7-9 with TRBJ1-1, with TRBD1 identical over 10 bases. Germline V gene data show CDR1 as SEHNR and CDR2 as FQNEAQ (reference sequence). There are 16 residues in the CDR3. Trimming cost V 1 base and J 0 bases; bases outside gene matches: 2. CDR3 loop: CASSLGGQGMNTEAFF. The CDR3 coding sequence is TGTGCCAGCAGCTTAGGGGGACAGGGGATGAACACTGAAGCTTTCTTT. Full variable domain (rest looked up from reference TRBV7-9 and TRBJ1-1): DTGVSQNPRHKITKRGQNVTFRCDPISEHNRLYWYRQTLGQGPEFLTYFQNEAQLEKSRLLSDRFSAERPKGSFSTLEIQRTEQGDSAMYLCASSLGGQGMNTEAFFGQGTRLTVV.

CDR3 residues: CASSSSGETQYF. The CDR3 nucleotides are TGTGCCAGCAGCTCGAGCGGGGAGACCCAGTACTTC. The rearrangement links TRBV9 to TRBJ2-5, with D perhaps TRBD2 (6 bases). Germline CDR1 SGDLS, CDR2 YYNGEE. V was cut by 4 bases and J by 5 bases, with 9 bases left in between. CDR3 size: 12 residues.

The genes are TRBV19 and TRBJ1-2, with 8 bases identical to TRBD1. The CDR3 spans 13 residues. Trimming cost V 4 bases and J 7 bases; bases outside gene matches: 5. Per the germline V gene, CDR1 is LNHDA and CDR2 is SQIVND (reference sequence). The CDR3 region is CASSTQGAIGYTF. CDR3 in DNA: TGTGCCAGTAGTACCCAGGGGGCCATTGGCTACACCTTC.

This clone was counted a single time. This sequence joins TRBV24-1 and TRBJ1-1; D unclear. Trimming took 4 bases from V and 4 from J, leaving 9 bases between them. The germline V gene encodes CDR1 KGHDR and CDR2 SFDVKD. This CDR3 contains 13 residues. DNA of the CDR3: TGTGCCACCAGTGACTTGGAGTTCACTGAAGCTTTCTTT. Translated: CATSDLEFTEAFF.

The rearrangement uses TRBV7-2 and TRBJ2-3; no clear D. Between the trimmed V and J ends, which lost 1 base and 5 bases, there was a span of 4 bases. CDR3 length: 12 residues. Germline loops: CDR1 SGHTA, CDR2 FQGNSA. CDR3 coding DNA: TGTGCCAGCAGCTTAGTGGTAGATACGCAGTATTTT. This gives the protein CASSLVVDTQYF.

The chain employs TRBV2 and TRBJ1-2, with 9 bases that match TRBD1. The V and J ends lost 7 bases and 1 base, in that order; junction bases with no gene match: 10. CDR1 is SNHLY and CDR2 is FYNNEI in the germline V gene. This CDR3 is 16 amino acids long. The CDR3 loop is CASISYRGRGNYGYTF. In DNA, the CDR3 is TGTGCCAGCATATCGTACAGGGGGCGCGGTAACTATGGCTACACCTTC.